This TCR beta chain was identified during a study of spatial heterogeneity in lung cancer. Study results and limitations: Ubiquitous and regional nonsynonymous mutation counts were tracked by ubiquitous and regional expanded TCR counts, respectively. Tracking of tumor mutation counts was seen in expanded intratumoral alpha and beta TCR counts.

This clonotype is classed as medium-sized. Its target is unknown. As to time point: sample taken at primary tumor resection. Germline V lookup: CDR1 DFQATT, CDR2 SNEGSKA (reference sequence). The CDR3 is made up of 17 amino acids. V was clipped by 2 bases and J by 3 bases; unmatched bases: 11. From the 5' RACE reads, TCRdb called clonotypes with MiXCR, one entry per CDR3 protein. Of about 3,000 distinct CDR3 sequences listed, approximately 11% are singletons. The chain is built from TRBV20-1 and TRBJ2-7; 12 bases line up with TRBD1. Sequences were derived from lung tumor tissue, sampled at surgery. This clonotype was obtained from a male donor with early-stage non-small cell lung cancer. The CDR3 here is CSARKVNRDRGLYEQYF. CDR3 sequence (DNA): TGCAGTGCTAGAAAGGTTAACCGGGACAGGGGGCTCTACGAGCAGTACTTC.